A single sample is the source of the 10 T cell receptor beta chains below, sequenced in a study of blood T cells in healthy people across ages. Primed by a sample-barcoded 5' primer and a J-beta primer mix, a second PCR proceeded for about 7 to 11 cycles. TCRdb itself ran the 5' RACE reads through MiXCR, one entry per CDR3 protein. The sample holds about 1 million distinct CDR3 sequences, roughly a quarter seen once. The data were also submitted as part of a second study, on T cells of mothers and their children.

Sequencing used blood. Receptor source: a girl aged 2 to 9 in good health.

The rearrangement links TRBV5-1 to TRBJ2-5, with 8 bases aligning to TRBD1. The DNA end is a closer match to TRBJ2-1, so the J assignment may be wrong. The CDR3 covers 16 residues. The germline CDR1 and CDR2 sequences are SGHRS and YFSETQ. The CDR3 nucleotides read TGCGCCAGCAGCTTGGAACCGGGACAGGTAACAAATGAGCAGTTCTTC. It is translated as CASSLEPGQVTNEQFF.

Of note for this clonotype: Because it lacks the conserved phenylalanine or tryptophan at the end, this CDR3 is likely a read error. V is TRBV5-1 and J is TRBJ2-5; TRBD2 aligns across 8 bases. Trimming at V came to 4 bases and at J to 4 bases, leaving 9 bases not matched to a gene. The CDR3 is 15 amino acids. The germline gives CDR1 SGHRS, CDR2 YFSETQ. CDR3 amino acids: CASSMVGGLGETQYL. In DNA, the CDR3 is TGCGCCAGCAGCATGGTCGGGGGACTAGGAGAGACCCAGTACCTC.

This sequence joins TRBV29-1 and TRBJ2-1; no definite D call. Germline CDR1 and CDR2: SQVTM and ANQGSEA. This CDR3 is built from 15 residues. V was cut by 0 bases and J by 5 bases, with 14 bases left in between. For the CDR3, the DNA is TGCAGCGTTGAAGATCTTAGGGTCAGCAACAATGAGCAGTTCTTC. Protein product: CSVEDLRVSNNEQFF.

This chain links TRBV5-1 with TRBJ2-1; 10 bases line up with TRBD2. The CDR3 sequence is 15 residues long. Germline values: CDR1 SGHRS, CDR2 YFSETQ. The V segment lost 4 bases and the J segment 6 bases; nucleotides outside the gene matches: 7. The CDR3 spells CASSPGTSDGNEQFF. As DNA, the CDR3 is TGCGCCAGCAGCCCGGGGACTAGCGACGGCAATGAGCAGTTCTTC.

The V call is TRBV7-6, the J call TRBJ2-5; D may be TRBD1 or TRBD2 (5 bases each). The CDR3 runs 15 residues. Germline V gives CDR1 SGHVS, CDR2 FNYEAQ. Deletions cut 5 bases from V and 3 bases from J, with 16 bases between. For the CDR3, the DNA is TGTGCCAGCAGCCCCGGGACGGCCCGTAAAGAGACCCAGTACTTC. The encoded protein is CASSPGTARKETQYF.

In its sample, this clonotype was seen a few times. DNA of the CDR3: TGTGCCAGCAGTCTTGTACAGGGGACCGGGGAGCTGTTTTTT. This encodes CASSLVQGTGELFF. This chain uses TRBV7-9 with TRBJ2-2; TRBD1 agrees at 7 bases. The CDR3 totals 14 residues. Trimming took 6 bases from V and 5 from J; bases not matched to a gene: 6. Germline lookup yields CDR1 SEHNR and CDR2 FQNEAQ (reference sequence).

This clonotype was picked up a small number of times. This chain uses TRBV7-9 with TRBJ2-5; the D gene is possibly TRBD2 (6 bases). Germline V gene sequence: CDR1 SEHNR, CDR2 FQNEAQ (reference sequence). V shed 3 bases and J shed 7 bases, with 15 bases lying between them. CDR3 size: 14 residues. CDR3 sequence: CASSFTEGPRTQYF. The CDR3 bases are TGTGCCAGCAGCTTCACGGAGGGCCCACGGACCCAGTACTTC. Based on the CDR3 plus reference TRBV7-9 and TRBJ2-5, the full variable domain is DTGVSQNPRHKITKRGQNVTFRCDPISEHNRLYWYRQTLGQGPEFLTYFQNEAQLEKSRLLSDRFSAERPKGSFSTLEIQRTEQGDSAMYLCASSFTEGPRTQYFGPGTRLLVL.

The V gene is TRBV4-3, the J gene TRBJ2-5, with D perhaps TRBD2 (5 bases). The DNA matches TRBJ2-1 better at its end, which makes the J call doubtful. The CDR3 extends over 18 amino acids. The V gene's germline CDR1 is LGHNA and CDR2 YSLEER. The CDR3 protein is CASSQDRRMASPYNEQFF. CDR3 in DNA: TGCGCCAGCAGCCAAGATAGGAGGATGGCTAGCCCGTACAATGAGCAGTTCTTC.

The chain employs TRBV11-1 and TRBJ2-7, with D perhaps matching TRBD2 (5 bases). The V and J ends lost 5 bases and 1 base respectively, with 15 bases between them. Germline V gene lookup returns CDR1 SGHAT and CDR2 FQDESV (reference sequence). This CDR3 is built from 15 residues. CDR3 bases: TGTGCCAGCAGCCCCCGGGAAGGTTCTTCCTACGAGCAGTACTTC. Translating gives CASSPREGSSYEQYF.

A few counts support this clonotype. The rearrangement joins TRBV6-4 to TRBJ2-7; D could derive from TRBD1 or TRBD2 (5 bases each). Germline V gives CDR1 MRHNA, CDR2 SNTAGT. The CDR3 contains 14 residues. V lost 8 bases, J lost 6 bases, and 20 bases lay in between. The CDR3 loop reads CASSPEPGPREQYF. The CDR3 nucleotides read TGTGCCAGCTCACCGGAACCGGGACCTCGCGAGCAGTACTTC.